The sequence of this T cell receptor beta chain was determined in a study of glioma-infiltrating T cells. The table lists this clonotype with a few counts. The iRepertoire nested amplicon-rescue multiplex PCR amplified TCR alpha and beta CDR3s from RNA. TCRdb re-called the multiplex PCR reads through MiXCR, storing one row per CDR3 protein. The sample holds around 140,000 distinct CDR3 sequences, about two fifths seen once. V dropped 6 bases and J dropped 7; count of bases not matched to a gene: 8. Germline loops: CDR1 MNHEY, CDR2 SVGEGT. The CDR3 is made up of 15 amino acids. The origin of this receptor is a human donor with low-grade glioma or glioblastoma, undergoing nonglioma brain surgery, or in good health (not recorded which). Sequencing was carried out using glioma tissue, nonneoplastic brain tissue, or PBMCs (not recorded which). This rearrangement joins TRBV6-2 or TRBV6-3 to TRBJ2-3; TRBD2 agrees at 12 bases. CDR3: CASSSLAGGHNTQYF. The CDR3 nucleotides are TGTGCCAGCAGCTCACTAGCGGGGGGTCATAATACGCAGTATTTT.